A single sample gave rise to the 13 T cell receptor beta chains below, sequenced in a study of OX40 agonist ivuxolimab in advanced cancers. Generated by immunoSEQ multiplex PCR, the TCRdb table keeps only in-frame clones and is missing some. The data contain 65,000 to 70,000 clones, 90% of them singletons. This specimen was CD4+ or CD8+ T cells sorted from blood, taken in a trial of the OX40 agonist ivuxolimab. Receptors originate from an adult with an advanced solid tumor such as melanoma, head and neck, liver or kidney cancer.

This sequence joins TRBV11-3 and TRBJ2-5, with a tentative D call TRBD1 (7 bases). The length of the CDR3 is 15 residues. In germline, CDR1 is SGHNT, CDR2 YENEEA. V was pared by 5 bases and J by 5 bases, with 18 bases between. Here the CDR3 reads CASSARQGGAETQYF. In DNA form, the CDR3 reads TGTGCCAGCAGCGCCCGACAGGGAGGTGCGGAGACCCAGTACTTC.

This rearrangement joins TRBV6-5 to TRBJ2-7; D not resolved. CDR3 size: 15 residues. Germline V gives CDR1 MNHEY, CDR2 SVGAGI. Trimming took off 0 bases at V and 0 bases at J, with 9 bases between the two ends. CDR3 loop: CASSYSRSLSYEQYF. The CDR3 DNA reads TGTGCCAGCAGTTACTCTCGTTCCCTCTCCTACGAGCAGTACTTC.

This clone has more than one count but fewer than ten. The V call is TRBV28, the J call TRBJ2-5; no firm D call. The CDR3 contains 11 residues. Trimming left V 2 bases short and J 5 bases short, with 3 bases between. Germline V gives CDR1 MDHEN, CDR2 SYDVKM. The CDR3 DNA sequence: TGTGCCAGCAGTTTACTGGAGACCCAGTACTTC. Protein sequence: CASSLLETQYF.

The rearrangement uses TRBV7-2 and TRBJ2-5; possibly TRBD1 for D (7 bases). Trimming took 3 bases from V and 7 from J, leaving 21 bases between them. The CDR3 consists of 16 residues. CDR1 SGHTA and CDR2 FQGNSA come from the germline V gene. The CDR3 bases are TGTGCCAGCAGCTTTACAGGGGAGGTTGCTAGGGGGACCCAGTACTTC. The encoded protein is CASSFTGEVARGTQYF.

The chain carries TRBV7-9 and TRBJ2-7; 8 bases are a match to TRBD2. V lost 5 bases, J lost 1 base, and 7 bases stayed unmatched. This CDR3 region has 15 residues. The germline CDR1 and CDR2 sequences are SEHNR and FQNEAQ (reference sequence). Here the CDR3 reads CASSGGGTVSYEQYF. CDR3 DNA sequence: TGTGCCAGCAGCGGCGGGGGGACTGTTTCCTACGAGCAGTACTTC.

CDR3 region: CASSGGRGSGPYNEQFF. In nucleotides, the CDR3 is TGCGCCAGCAGCGGGGGCAGGGGTAGCGGCCCCTACAATGAGCAGTTCTTC. The chain joins TRBV5-1 to TRBJ2-1, with D perhaps given as TRBD1 or TRBD2 (6 bases each). Germline V lookup: CDR1 SGHRS, CDR2 YFSETQ. This CDR3 spans 17 amino acids. Trimming left V 4 bases short and J 2 bases short, with 19 bases between.

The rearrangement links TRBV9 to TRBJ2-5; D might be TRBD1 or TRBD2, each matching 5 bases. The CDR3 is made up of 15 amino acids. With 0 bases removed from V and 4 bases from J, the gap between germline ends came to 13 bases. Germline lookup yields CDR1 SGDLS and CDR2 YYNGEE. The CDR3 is CASSVGDGNVETQYF. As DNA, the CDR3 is TGTGCCAGCAGCGTAGGGGACGGCAACGTAGAGACCCAGTACTTC.

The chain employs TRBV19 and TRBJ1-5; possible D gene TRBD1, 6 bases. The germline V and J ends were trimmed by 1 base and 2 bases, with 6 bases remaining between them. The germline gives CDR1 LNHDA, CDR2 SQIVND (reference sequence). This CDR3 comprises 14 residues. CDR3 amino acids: CASSIAGGNQPQHF. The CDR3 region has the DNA TGTGCCAGTAGTATAGCAGGGGGCAATCAGCCCCAGCATTTT.

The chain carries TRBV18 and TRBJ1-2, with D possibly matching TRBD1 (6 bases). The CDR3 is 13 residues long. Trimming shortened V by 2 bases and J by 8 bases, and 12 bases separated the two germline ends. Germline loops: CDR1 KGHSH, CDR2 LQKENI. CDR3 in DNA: TGTGCCAGCTCACCAGGACAGAGTGAAGGCTACACCTTC. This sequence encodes CASSPGQSEGYTF.

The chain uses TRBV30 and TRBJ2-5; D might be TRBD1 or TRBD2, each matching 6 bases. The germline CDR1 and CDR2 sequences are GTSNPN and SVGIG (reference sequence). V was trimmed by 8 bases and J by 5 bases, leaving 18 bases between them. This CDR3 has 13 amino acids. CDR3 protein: CAVQGGVGETQYF. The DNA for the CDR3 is TGTGCCGTACAGGGAGGTGTTGGGGAGACCCAGTACTTC.

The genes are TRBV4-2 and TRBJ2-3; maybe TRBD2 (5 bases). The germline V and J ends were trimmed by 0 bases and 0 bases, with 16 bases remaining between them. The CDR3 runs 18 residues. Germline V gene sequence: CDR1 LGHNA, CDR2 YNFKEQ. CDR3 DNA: TGTGCCAGCAGCCAAGATCACGGGGAGACTTCTAGCACAGATACGCAGTATTTT. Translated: CASSQDHGETSSTDTQYF.

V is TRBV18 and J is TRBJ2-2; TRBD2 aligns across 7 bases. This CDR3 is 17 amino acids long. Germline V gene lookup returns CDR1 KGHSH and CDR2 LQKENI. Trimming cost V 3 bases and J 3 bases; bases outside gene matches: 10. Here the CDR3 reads CASSPSRVSGYTGELFF. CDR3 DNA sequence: TGTGCCAGCTCACCTTCCCGGGTTAGCGGGTACACCGGGGAGCTGTTTTTT.

The CDR3 DNA is TGCAGCGCTTGGACAGGGGGCACTGAAGCTTTCTTT. This translates into CSAWTGGTEAFF. The rearrangement uses TRBV29-1 and TRBJ1-1; 10 bases line up with TRBD1. CDR3 length: 12 residues. V trimming: 7 bases; J trimming: 4 bases; junction bases outside the gene matches: 3. CDR1 and CDR2 (germline): SQVTM, ANQGSEA.